This TCR beta chain was found in a study of a mutant IDH1 vaccine in newly diagnosed glioma. The wider study: Receipt of radiotherapy, temozolomide, or both preceded the study, and most received both. Study conclusions and caveats: Changes to the top peripheral T cell clonotypes appeared unrelated to pseudoprogression.

Some clones are missing from TCRdb's copy, which holds only in-frame ones; the method was immunoSEQ multiplex PCR. The sample contains some 59,000 clones, approximately 81% of which appear only once. This clone was seen once. Its specificity is not known. The time point was: baseline, week 1 (first vaccination visit). The sample's treatment: pre-vaccination baseline after standard-of-care therapy. Each of the donors came in with new WHO grade 3 or 4 astrocytomas that were IDH1-mutant and ATRX-lost. Germline CDR1 and CDR2: LGHNA and YSLEER. The V and J ends lost 4 bases and 5 bases respectively, with 11 bases between them. The length of the CDR3 is 14 residues.

The chain links TRBV4-3 to TRBJ1-4; D not resolved. This receptor was obtained from a young man with glioma. This sample comprised PBMCs, obtained from a glioma patient treated with radiotherapy, temozolomide or both. This chain's CDR3 is CASSPDGTNEKLFF. In nucleotides, the CDR3 is TGCGCCAGCAGCCCGGACGGAACAAATGAAAAACTGTTTTTT.